A single sample gave rise to the 9 T cell receptor beta chains below, sequenced in a study of blood T cells in healthy people across ages. A sample-barcoded 5' primer and a J-beta primer mix were used in a second PCR of roughly 7 to 11 cycles. TCRdb reprocessed the 5' RACE reads via MiXCR and lists one record per CDR3 protein. The table records 1.5 million to 1.9 million distinct CDR3 sequences, approximately 43% of them present only once. Sequenced sample: blood. The receptors here all came from a woman aged 18-29 years in good health.

The count of this clonotype is one. V is TRBV21-1 and J is TRBJ1-5; the table's D gene call, TRBD1, was not cross checked with the DNA. TRBV21-1 is a recognized pseudogene. The CDR3 runs to 14 residues. The CDR3 DNA sequence: TGTGCCAGCAGCAAAAGCAGGGTTAACCAGCCCCAGCATTTT. This codes for CASSKSRVNQPQHF.

This clonotype was counted between two and nine times. The CDR3, as DNA: TGTGCCAGCATAGGGACTGAGAGCTCCTACGAGCAGTACTTC. Its translation: CASIGTESSYEQYF. The chain links TRBV6-6 to TRBJ2-7, with TRBD2 as a possible D gene (6 bases). Germline values: CDR1 MNHNY, CDR2 SVGAGI (reference sequence). The CDR3 runs 14 residues. V gave up 7 bases and J gave up 0 bases, with 13 bases separating them.

This clonotype showed up just a few times. The chain combines TRBV12-3 or TRBV12-4 with TRBJ2-3; TRBD2 aligns across 9 bases. The CDR3 runs to 16 residues. V lost 6 bases, J lost 0 bases, and 7 bases stayed unmatched. This CDR3 reads CASSILAGRSTDTQYF. The CDR3 bases are TGTGCCAGCAGCATACTAGCGGGCCGTAGCACAGATACGCAGTATTTT.

In this sample, this clonotype turned up many times. The V call is TRBV6-5, the J call TRBJ2-1, with TRBD1 matching over 7 bases. CDR1 MNHEY and CDR2 SVGAGI come from the germline V gene. The CDR3 contains 15 residues. Trimming removed 2 bases from V and 0 bases from J; junction bases left unmatched: 1. The CDR3 DNA follows: TGTGCCAGCAGTTACGCAGGGGGCTCCTACAATGAGCAGTTCTTC. Translation: CASSYAGGSYNEQFF.

This clonotype occurred a few times. This chain links TRBV9 with TRBJ1-1; unclear D gene. V lost 0 bases to trimming and J lost 6 bases, with 3 bases between them. Germline V lookup: CDR1 SGDLS, CDR2 YYNGEE. The length of the CDR3 is 11 residues. This CDR3 reads CASSVVSEAFF. The CDR3 DNA reads TGTGCCAGCAGCGTAGTGTCTGAAGCTTTCTTT.

V usage is TRBV20-1 and J usage is TRBJ1-2; TRBD1 matches 12 bases. The CDR3 has 16 residues. The germline V gene encodes CDR1 DFQATT and CDR2 SNEGSKA (reference sequence). V lost 1 base and J lost 6; bases outside the gene matches: 9. DNA for the CDR3: TGCAGTGCTAGAGCGGGACAGGGGGCGAGAGGCGATGGCTACACCTTC. Translating gives CSARAGQGARGDGYTF.

This chain connects TRBV12-3 or TRBV12-4 to TRBJ1-2, with TRBD1 matching 7 bases. This CDR3 is 15 amino acids long. V shed 5 bases, J shed 0 bases, and the junction held 6 bases outside the gene matches. The CDR3: CASSPRTGANYGYTF. CDR3 nucleotide sequence: TGTGCCAGCAGTCCGCGGACAGGAGCTAACTATGGCTACACCTTC.

In this sample, this clonotype turned up many times. The genes are TRBV29-1 and TRBJ2-5, with D uncertain. Between the trimmed V and J ends, which lost 4 bases and 4 bases, there was a span of 10 bases. The CDR3 contains 12 residues. Germline V CDR1 and CDR2: SQVTM, ANQGSEA. The CDR3 loop reads CSVGWQPETQYF. The CDR3 DNA is TGCAGCGTTGGATGGCAGCCAGAGACCCAGTACTTC.

The J gene is TRBJ2-3, the V gene TRBV7-3, with 15 bases matching TRBD2. The germline gives CDR1 SGHTA, CDR2 FQGTGA. The trim removed 0 bases at V and 4 bases at J, leaving 2 bases unmatched. The CDR3 consists of 17 residues. The CDR3, as DNA: TGTGCCAGCAGCTTAACCGGGACTAGCGGGAGGTCAGATACGCAGTATTTT. This translates into CASSLTGTSGRSDTQYF.